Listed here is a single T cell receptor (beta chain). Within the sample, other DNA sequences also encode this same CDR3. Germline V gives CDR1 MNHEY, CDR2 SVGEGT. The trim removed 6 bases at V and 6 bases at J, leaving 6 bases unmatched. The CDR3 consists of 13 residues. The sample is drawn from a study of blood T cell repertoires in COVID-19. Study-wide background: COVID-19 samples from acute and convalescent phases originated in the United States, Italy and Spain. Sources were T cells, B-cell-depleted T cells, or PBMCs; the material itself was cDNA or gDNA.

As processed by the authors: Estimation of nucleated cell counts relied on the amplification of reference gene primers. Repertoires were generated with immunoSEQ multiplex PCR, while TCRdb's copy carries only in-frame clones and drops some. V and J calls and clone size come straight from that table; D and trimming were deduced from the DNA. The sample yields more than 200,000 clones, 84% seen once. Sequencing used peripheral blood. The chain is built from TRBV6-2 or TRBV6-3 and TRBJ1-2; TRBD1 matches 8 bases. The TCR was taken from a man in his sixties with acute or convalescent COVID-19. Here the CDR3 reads CASSPTGDHGYTF. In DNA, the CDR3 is TGTGCCAGCAGCCCGACAGGGGACCATGGCTACACCTTC.